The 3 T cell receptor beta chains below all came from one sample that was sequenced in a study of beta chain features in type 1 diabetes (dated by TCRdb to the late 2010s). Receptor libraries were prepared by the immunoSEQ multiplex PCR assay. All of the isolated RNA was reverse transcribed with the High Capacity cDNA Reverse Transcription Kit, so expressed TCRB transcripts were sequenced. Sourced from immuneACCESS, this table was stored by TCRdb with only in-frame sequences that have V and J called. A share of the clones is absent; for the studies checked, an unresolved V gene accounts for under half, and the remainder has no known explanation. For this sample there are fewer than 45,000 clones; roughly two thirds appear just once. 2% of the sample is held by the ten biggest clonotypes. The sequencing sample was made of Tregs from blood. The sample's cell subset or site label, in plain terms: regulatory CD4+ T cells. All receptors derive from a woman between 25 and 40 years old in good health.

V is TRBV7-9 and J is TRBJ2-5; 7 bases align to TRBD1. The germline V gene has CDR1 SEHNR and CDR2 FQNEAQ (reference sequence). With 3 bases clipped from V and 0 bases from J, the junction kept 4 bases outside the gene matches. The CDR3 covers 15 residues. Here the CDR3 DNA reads TGTGCCAGCAGCTTGGGGACAGTTCACCAAGAGACCCAGTACTTC. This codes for CASSLGTVHQETQYF. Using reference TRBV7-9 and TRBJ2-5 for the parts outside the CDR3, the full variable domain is DTGVSQNPRHKITKRGQNVTFRCDPISEHNRLYWYRQTLGQGPEFLTYFQNEAQLEKSRLLSDRFSAERPKGSFSTLEIQRTEQGDSAMYLCASSLGTVHQETQYFGPGTRLLVL.

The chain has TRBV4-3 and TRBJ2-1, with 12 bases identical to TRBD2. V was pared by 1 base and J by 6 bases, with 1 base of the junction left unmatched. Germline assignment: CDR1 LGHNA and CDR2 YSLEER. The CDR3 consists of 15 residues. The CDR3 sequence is CASSQGTSGINEQFF. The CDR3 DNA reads TGCGCCAGCAGCCAAGGGACTAGCGGGATCAATGAGCAGTTCTTC.

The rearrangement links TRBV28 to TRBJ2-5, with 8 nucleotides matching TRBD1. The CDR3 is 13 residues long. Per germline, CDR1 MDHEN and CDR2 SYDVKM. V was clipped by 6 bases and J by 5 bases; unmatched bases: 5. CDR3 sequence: CASRGTGGETQYF. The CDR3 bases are TGTGCCAGCAGGGGGACAGGCGGGGAGACCCAGTACTTC.